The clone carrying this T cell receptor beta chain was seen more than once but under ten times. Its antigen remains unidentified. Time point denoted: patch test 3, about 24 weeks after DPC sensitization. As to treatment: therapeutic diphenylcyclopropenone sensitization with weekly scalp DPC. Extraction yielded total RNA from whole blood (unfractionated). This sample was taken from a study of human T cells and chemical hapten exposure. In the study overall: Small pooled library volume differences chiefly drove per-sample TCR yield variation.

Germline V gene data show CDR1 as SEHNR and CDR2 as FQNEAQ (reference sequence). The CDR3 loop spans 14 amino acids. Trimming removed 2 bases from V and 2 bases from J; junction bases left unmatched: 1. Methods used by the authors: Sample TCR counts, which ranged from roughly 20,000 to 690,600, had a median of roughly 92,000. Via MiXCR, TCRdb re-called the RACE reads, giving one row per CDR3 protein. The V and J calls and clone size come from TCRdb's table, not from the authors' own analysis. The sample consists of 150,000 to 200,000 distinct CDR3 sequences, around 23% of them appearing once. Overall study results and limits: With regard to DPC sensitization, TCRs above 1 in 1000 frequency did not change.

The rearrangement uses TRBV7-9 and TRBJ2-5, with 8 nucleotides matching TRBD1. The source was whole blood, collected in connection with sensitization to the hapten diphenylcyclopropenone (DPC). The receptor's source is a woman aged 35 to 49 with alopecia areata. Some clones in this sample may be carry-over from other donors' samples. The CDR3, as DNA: TGTGCCAGCAGCTTACGGACAGGGCAAGAGACCCAGTACTTC. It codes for CASSLRTGQETQYF. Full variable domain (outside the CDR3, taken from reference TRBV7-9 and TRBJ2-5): DTGVSQNPRHKITKRGQNVTFRCDPISEHNRLYWYRQTLGQGPEFLTYFQNEAQLEKSRLLSDRFSAERPKGSFSTLEIQRTEQGDSAMYLCASSLRTGQETQYFGPGTRLLVL.